This is a list of T cell receptor beta chains from one sample in a study of blood T cell repertoires in COVID-19. Clones were sequenced by immunoSEQ multiplex PCR, and TCRdb holds only the in-frame ones, with some missing. The sample carries about 90,000 clones, over 80% recorded once. The sequenced material came from peripheral blood. The receptors were sampled from a man aged 45-65 years with acute or convalescent COVID-19. Each CDR3 is given with its conserved first and last residue. A D gene is named only where the DNA matches it firmly. For some rows the clone size is stated as once, few or many, or as a class when expanded; others skip it.

once | TRBJ2-2 | TRBV7-8 | TRBD2 | CASSLVLAGGGELFF | TGTGCCAGCAGCTTAGTGTTAGCGGGAGGGGGGGAGCTGTTTTTT
. | TRBJ1-2 | TRBV7-2 | . | CASSLERTGGYTF | TGTGCCAGCAGCTTAGAGCGGACCGGTGGCTACACCTTC
. | TRBJ2-5 | TRBV7-9 | TRBD1 | CASSLGDRGLRETQYF | TGTGCCAGCAGCCTCGGGGACAGGGGGCTTCGAGAGACCCAGTACTTC
. | TRBJ2-1 | TRBV7-2 | TRBD2 | CASSFYSAGGNNEQFF | TGTGCCAGCAGCTTTTACTCTGCGGGGGGGAATAATGAGCAGTTCTTC
. | TRBJ2-5 | TRBV24-1 | TRBD2 | CATRARASGSETQYF | TGTGCCACCAGGGCCCGGGCTAGCGGGAGCGAGACCCAGTACTTC
. | TRBJ2-3 | TRBV11-2 | . | CASSLGTGGGTDTQYF | TGTGCCAGCAGCTTAGGAACAGGGGGGGGCACAGATACGCAGTATTTT
. | TRBJ2-5 | TRBV10-1 | . | CASSDGGAQQETQYF | TGCGCCAGCAGTGACGGCGGGGCCCAACAAGAGACCCAGTACTTC
. | TRBJ2-5 | TRBV7-2 | . | CASSLGSLPETQYF | TGTGCCAGCAGCCTGGGCTCCTTGCCAGAGACCCAGTACTTC
few | TRBJ2-2 | TRBV7-3 | TRBD1 | CASSPQGEMGGELFF | TGTGCCAGCAGCCCACAGGGGGAAATGGGCGGGGAGCTGTTTTTT
. | TRBJ1-1 | TRBV6-4 | TRBD1 | CASSDAAGTGGMAFF | TGTGCCAGCAGTGACGCGGCAGGGACAGGGGGCATGGCTTTCTTT
. | TRBJ1-4 | TRBV12-3/TRBV12-4 | . | CASSPHRNEKLFF | TGTGCCAGCAGTCCCCACAGAAATGAAAAACTGTTTTTT
. | TRBJ1-1 | TRBV6-4 | . | CASSAGGLSWAFF | TGTGCCAGCAGCGCAGGAGGACTAAGTTGGGCTTTCTTT
. | TRBJ1-4 | TRBV19 | . | CASSGGGFATNEKLFF | TGTGCCAGTAGTGGTGGCGGCTTTGCAACTAATGAAAAACTGTTTTTT
. | TRBJ2-7 | TRBV18 | TRBD1 | CASSNGQGSSYEQYF | TGTGCCAGCTCAAATGGACAGGGGAGCTCCTACGAGCAGTACTTC
. | TRBJ2-3 | TRBV10-2 | . | CASSESPLVRDTQYF | TGCGCCAGCAGTGAGTCGCCGCTAGTGAGAGATACGCAGTATTTT
. | TRBJ2-5 | TRBV5-4 | TRBD2 | CASSVPSGETQYF | TGTGCCAGCAGCGTACCTAGCGGAGAGACCCAGTACTTC
. | TRBJ1-2 | TRBV28 | TRBD1 | CASSLGQGRNGYTF | TGTGCCAGCAGTCTGGGACAGGGGAGGAATGGCTACACCTTC
. | TRBJ2-1 | TRBV28 | . | CASSQLDTPRYEQFF | TGTGCCAGCAGCCAACTAGACACTCCGAGGTATGAGCAGTTCTTC
medium-sized | TRBJ2-3 | TRBV6-2/TRBV6-3 | . | CASSYGSAEITDTQYF | TGTGCCAGCAGTTACGGGTCGGCGGAGATCACAGATACGCAGTATTTT
. | TRBJ2-3 | TRBV4-3 | . | CASSQRGSGTDTQYF | TGCGCCAGCAGCCAACGGGGTAGCGGTACAGATACGCAGTATTTT
few | TRBJ1-2 | TRBV2 | TRBD1 | CASRADRVNYGYTF | TGTGCCAGCAGGGCGGACAGGGTCAACTATGGCTACACCTTC
. | TRBJ2-5 | TRBV5-1 | . | CASSPKEGFETQYF | TGCGCCAGCAGCCCGAAGGAGGGTTTCGAGACCCAGTACTTC
. | TRBJ2-6 | TRBV10-3 | . | CAISGAGVSGANVLTF | TGTGCCATCAGTGGTGCAGGGGTATCTGGGGCCAACGTCCTGACTTTC
. | TRBJ1-1 | TRBV7-3 | TRBD1 | CASSQGQGKSEAFF | TGTGCCAGCAGCCAGGGACAGGGGAAGTCTGAAGCTTTCTTT
. | TRBJ2-1 | TRBV4-3 | TRBD2 | CASSRLAGGQNNEQFF | TGCGCCAGCAGTCGACTAGCGGGGGGTCAGAACAATGAGCAGTTCTTC
once | TRBJ2-3 | TRBV24-1 | TRBD1 | CATGLEEGQGLRRTQYF | TGTGCCACTGGATTAGAAGAGGGACAGGGGCTCCGTCGTACGCAGTATTTT
once | TRBJ2-3 | TRBV11-2 | TRBD2 | CASSLEWTSGTSGASTDTQYF | TGTGCCAGCAGTTTAGAGTGGACTAGCGGTACTTCAGGGGCTAGCACAGATACGCAGTATTTT
. | TRBJ2-7 | TRBV11-3 | . | CASSPGGISSYEQYF | TGTGCCAGCAGCCCTGGGGGCATTAGCTCCTACGAGCAGTACTTC
. | TRBJ2-5 | TRBV29-1 | . | CSVGAGTQETQYF | TGCAGCGTTGGAGCAGGTACCCAAGAGACCCAGTACTTC
. | TRBJ1-1 | TRBV5-1 | TRBD1 | CASSLTQGSVNTEAFF | TGCGCCAGCAGCCTTACACAGGGGTCGGTGAACACTGAAGCTTTCTTT
. | TRBJ2-1 | TRBV6-2/TRBV6-3 | TRBD2 | CASIPKVAGFNEQFF | TGTGCCAGCATCCCGAAGGTAGCGGGGTTCAATGAGCAGTTCTTC
. | TRBJ2-1 | TRBV18 | . | CASSPQESREQFF | TGTGCCAGCTCACCCCAAGAGTCGCGTGAGCAGTTCTTC
few | TRBJ2-5 | TRBV6-5 | TRBD2 | CASKGGTSGQETQYF | TGTGCCAGCAAAGGCGGGACTAGCGGCCAAGAGACCCAGTACTTC
. | TRBJ2-5 | TRBV19 | TRBD2 | CASSLGLAGGLMYQETQYF | TGTGCCAGTAGTCTTGGACTAGCGGGGGGCCTAATGTACCAAGAGACCCAGTACTTC
. | TRBJ2-7 | TRBV7-9 | TRBD1 | CASSLMPGDRVREQYF | TGTGCCAGCAGCTTAATGCCGGGGGACAGGGTCCGCGAGCAGTACTTC
. | TRBJ1-2 | TRBV10-3 | TRBD1 | CAITVTAGQGNYGYTF | TGTGCCATCACTGTGACCGCGGGACAGGGTAACTATGGCTACACCTTC
. | TRBJ1-6 | TRBV28 | . | CASSAGTNSPLGRF | TGTGCCAGCTCGGCCGGAACCAATTCACCCCTTGGGCGCTTT
. | TRBJ1-3 | TRBV4-3 | . | CASSQNHGQLSGNTIYF | TGCGCCAGCAGCCAAAACCACGGACAGCTCTCTGGAAACACCATATATTTT
once | TRBJ2-7 | TRBV5-6 | TRBD1 | CASSFGTATNEQYF | TGTGCCAGCAGCTTCGGGACAGCCACTAACGAGCAGTACTTC
. | TRBJ2-3 | TRBV12-5 | TRBD1 | CASGPRTGSTDTQYF | TGTGCTAGTGGCCCCCGGACAGGAAGCACAGATACGCAGTATTTT